What follows are 20 T cell receptor beta chains derived from one specimen sequenced in a study of tumor and adjacent non-tumor tissue in lung cancer. TCRbeta libraries were built with three rounds of nested PCR, modified from ARM-PCR. TCRdb re-called the multiplex PCR reads with MiXCR, one entry per CDR3 protein. The data contain approximately 71,000 distinct CDR3 sequences, approximately 63% of them singletons. RNA was extracted from bulk tissue without any cell sorting. Sequencing was carried out using lung tumor tissue. The receptors were sampled from a man over 45 with non-small cell lung cancer.

Concerning this clonotype: One base away lies a much larger clone, so this may be a sequencing read error. This chain uses TRBV18 with TRBJ1-2; 7 nucleotides match TRBD1. Germline V lookup: CDR1 KGHSH, CDR2 LQKENI. V lost 3 bases, J lost 3 bases, and 13 bases stayed unmatched. CDR3 length: 17 amino acids. CDR3 sequence (DNA): TGTGCCAGCTCACCCCTCGGGACAGTGGGCCAGGACTATGGCTACACCTTC. It codes for CASSPLGTVGQDYGYTF.

V usage is TRBV24-1 and J usage is TRBJ2-1; D tentatively reads TRBD1 or TRBD2 (6 bases each). The V end lost 3 bases, the J end lost 6 bases, and 14 bases lay between the germline ends. The CDR3 contains 15 residues. Germline lookup yields CDR1 KGHDR and CDR2 SFDVKD. Here the CDR3 DNA reads TGTGCCACCAGTGATCCGGGGGCCGGGGTCAATGAGCAGTTCTTC. Its translation: CATSDPGAGVNEQFF.

This clonotype was observed a handful of times. This sequence may be a read error, since a much larger clone differs from it by one base. The chain uses TRBV10-3 and TRBJ2-2; maybe TRBD1 (6 bases). Germline values: CDR1 ENHRY, CDR2 SYGVKD. The CDR3 length is 14 residues. Trimming left V 9 bases short and J 2 bases short, with 13 bases between. CDR3 DNA sequence: TGTGCCATTGAACAGGGTGGTAACACCGGGGAGCTGTTTTTT. It yields the protein CAIEQGGNTGELFF.

This clonotype was detected a few times. One end of the junction does not line up with germline, which may come from a read error. The gene calls are TRBV6-1 and TRBJ2-2; TRBD2 is a possible D gene (5 bases). Germline assignment: CDR1 MNHNS and CDR2 SASEGT. The CDR3 runs to 18 residues. The CDR3 spells CPSSEALLAGVNTGELFF. CDR3 bases: TGTCCCAGCAGTGAAGCGCTTCTAGCTGGGGTGAACACCGGGGAGCTGTTTTTT.

In regard to this clonotype: A read error may explain this, as a much larger clone is one base away. The rearrangement uses TRBV11-2 and TRBJ1-5, with 7 nucleotides matching TRBD1. This CDR3 is 13 amino acids long. In germline, CDR1 is SGHAT, CDR2 FQNNGV. V was pared by 7 bases and J by 5 bases, with 5 bases of the junction left unmatched. CDR3 region: CASTPQGHQPQHF. The CDR3, as DNA: TGTGCCAGCACTCCACAGGGGCATCAGCCCCAGCATTTT.

Of note for this clonotype: This clone may be a read error of a much larger clone one base away. The chain uses TRBV5-6 and TRBJ1-5, with D possibly TRBD1 on 6 matching bases. Germline CDR1 and CDR2: SGHDT and YYEEEE. The CDR3 has 15 residues. The CDR3 sequence: CASSFAGASNQPRHF. CDR3 nucleotides: TGTGCCAGCAGCTTCGCGGGGGCAAGCAATCAGCCCCGGCATTTT. The whole variable domain, remainder taken from reference TRBV5-6 and TRBJ1-5, is DAGVTQSPTHLIKTRGQQVTLRCSPKSGHDTVSWYQQALGQGPQFIFQYYEEEERQRGNFPDRFSGHQFPNYSSELNVNALLLGDSALYLCASSFAGASNQPRHFGDGTRLSIL.

This clonotype was counted at least ten times. This chain connects TRBV4-1 to TRBJ1-6, with D possibly matching TRBD1 (5 bases). The CDR3 loop spans 16 amino acids. Trimming removed 0 bases from V and 4 bases from J, with 10 bases in between. The germline V gene encodes CDR1 MGHRA and CDR2 YSYEKL. CDR3 DNA: TGCGCCAGCAGCCAAGAACAGGTCGCTTATAATTCACCCCTCCACTTT. Protein: CASSQEQVAYNSPLHF.

A few counts support this clonotype. The gene calls are TRBV11-2 and TRBJ1-1; 8 nucleotides line up with TRBD1. Germline values: CDR1 SGHAT, CDR2 FQNNGV. The ends lost 9 bases at V and 3 bases at J; junction bases unmatched: 9. The CDR3 covers 14 residues. The CDR3: CASSRTGWHTEAFF. CDR3 in DNA: TGTGCCAGTAGCCGGACAGGGTGGCACACTGAAGCTTTCTTT.

In its sample, this clonotype was seen a few times. J is TRBJ2-7 and V is TRBV20-1; TRBD1 might be the D (6 bases). This CDR3 has 17 residues. CDR1 and CDR2 from the germline V gene are DFQATT and SNEGSKA (reference sequence). Trimming stripped 1 base from V and 2 bases from J, with 21 bases between. CDR3 in DNA: TGCAGTGCTAGAGGGCGACCCAGGACAGCAAGACCCTACGAGCAGTACTTC. It codes for CSARGRPRTARPYEQYF.

With regard to this clonotype: At one of its ends the junction is not consistent with the germline gene, which may arise from a read error. V is TRBV7-8 and J is TRBJ2-7; D unresolved. The CDR3 runs 17 residues. Germline V gene data show CDR1 as SGHVS and CDR2 as FQNEAQ. The CDR3 loop reads CASNLGDRVWVSYEQYF. For the CDR3, the DNA is TGTGCCAGCAACTTAGGCGACCGGGTCTGGGTCTCCTACGAGCAGTACTTC.

A remark on this clonotype: Possible read error: a much larger clone is one base away. The chain uses TRBV20-1 and TRBJ2-7; 9 bases are shared with TRBD1. CDR3 length: 14 residues. V shed 8 bases, J shed 4 bases, and the junction held 12 bases outside the gene matches. The germline V gene encodes CDR1 DFQATT and CDR2 SNEGSKA (reference sequence). CDR3 in DNA: TGCAGTACTAATCCGGGACAGGGTGGGTACGAGCAGTACTTC. Protein sequence: CSTNPGQGGYEQYF.

This clonotype was counted ten times or more. The chain couples TRBV12-3 or TRBV12-4 to TRBJ2-3; the D is unclear. This CDR3 spans 11 amino acids. With 3 bases removed from V and 6 bases from J, the gap between germline ends came to 4 bases. CDR3 sequence reads: CASSFADTQYF. DNA of the CDR3: TGTGCCAGCAGTTTTGCGGATACGCAGTATTTT.

Of note for this clonotype: Being one base from a much bigger clone, this may be a read error. V and J are TRBV28 and TRBJ1-1, with D unclear. Germline values: CDR1 MDHEN, CDR2 SYDVKM. V lost 2 bases to trimming and J lost 11 bases, with 12 bases between them. This CDR3 comprises 12 residues. CDR3 DNA: TGTGCCAGCAGTTTACTGGGGAAAGGGGCTTTCTTT. As protein: CASSLLGKGAFF.

This chain uses TRBV20-1 with TRBJ1-1; perhaps TRBD1 as D (5 bases). This CDR3 is built from 14 residues. Per the germline V gene, CDR1 is DFQATT and CDR2 is SNEGSKA (reference sequence). Deletions cut 7 bases from V and 0 bases from J, with 15 bases between. The CDR3 DNA follows: TGCAGTGTAACCCGACAGATCATGAACACTGAAGCTTTCTTT. Its protein is CSVTRQIMNTEAFF.

On this clonotype itself: At one boundary the junction diverges from the germline segment, which might be a read error. The J gene is TRBJ2-3, the V gene TRBV6-5, with 8 bases matching TRBD2. The CDR3 is 15 amino acids. The germline V gene has CDR1 MNHEY and CDR2 SVGAGI. The CDR3 nucleotides read TGTGCCAGCAGATATCGCGGGGGGCGCACAGATACGCTGTATTTT. This encodes CASRYRGGRTDTLYF.

About this clonotype: Just one base apart from a much larger clone, this may be a read error. The rearrangement links TRBV5-1 to TRBJ1-1; D not certain. The CDR3 consists of 15 residues. The germline gives CDR1 SGHRS, CDR2 YFSETQ. V was pared by 1 base and J by 0 bases, with 10 bases between. CDR3 nucleotide sequence: TGCGCCAGCAGCTTGAAGAGAGGGCTGAACACTGAAGCTTTCTTT. Translation: CASSLKRGLNTEAFF.

To note about this clonotype: This may stem from a read error, because a much larger clone lies one nucleotide away. This chain joins TRBV19 and TRBJ2-3; D perhaps matches TRBD2 (5 bases). With 7 bases removed from V and 7 bases from J, the gap between germline ends came to 21 bases. Germline assignment: CDR1 LNHDA and CDR2 SQIVND (reference sequence). This CDR3 region has 15 residues. The DNA of the CDR3 is TGTGCCAGTACCTCGGGGAGACTCACCTCGAATACGCAGTATTTT. Its translation: CASTSGRLTSNTQYF.

This clonotype was seen just once. Likely a read error: the CDR3 ends without its conserved phenylalanine or tryptophan. The rearrangement joins TRBV28 to TRBJ2-5, with TRBD2 identical over 11 bases. This CDR3 contains 16 residues. Germline V gene sequence: CDR1 MDHEN, CDR2 SYDVKM. The CDR3, as DNA: TGTGCCAGCAGTCGCCTAGCGGGAGGCCGGGGAGAGAACCAGTACATC. Encoded protein: CASSRLAGGRGENQYI.

The chain links TRBV21-1 to TRBJ1-5; the D call of TRBD1 is as the table states it, not checked on the DNA. TRBV21-1 is given as a pseudogene. CDR3 length: 16 residues. The CDR3 reads CASSPSEGVGSQPQHF. CDR3 DNA sequence: TGTGCCAGCAGCCCAAGCGAGGGGGTTGGCAGTCAGCCCCAACATTTT.

The chain couples TRBV10-3 to TRBJ2-1; the D call may be TRBD1 or TRBD2 (5 bases each). Germline CDR1 and CDR2: ENHRY and SYGVKD. Trimming removed 4 bases from V and 4 bases from J, with 26 bases in between. The CDR3 spans 19 residues. CDR3: CAISGSGHGSPSWYNEQFF. CDR3 DNA sequence: TGTGCCATCAGTGGGTCGGGGCATGGAAGCCCCTCCTGGTACAATGAGCAGTTCTTC.